This TCR beta chain was documented in a study of cytomegalovirus exposure and HLA in healthy donors. In the PCR, 60 Vbeta and 13 Jbeta primers were used. TCRdb keeps only in-frame clones here, not all; method: immunoSEQ multiplex PCR. The table includes tens of thousands of clones, around 70% detected once. Study observations and caveats: In a later analysis, TCR beta V- and J-gene trimming was associated with a missense DCLRE1C variant. Earlier results showed most TCR beta V segments being productive about 90% or about 30% of the time. Later analysis identified about 18,000 TCR beta sequences associated with HLA alleles, using a false discovery rate threshold of 0.05.

Points on this clone: What it binds is unknown.

CDR1 and CDR2 from the germline V gene are SQVTM and ANQGSEA. The CDR3 length is 14 residues. V dropped 7 bases and J dropped 7 bases, with 17 bases sitting between them. V usage is TRBV29-1 and J usage is TRBJ1-6; no clear D gene. The receptor comes from a man between 45 and 60 years old in good health and CMV-seronegative. Sequencing input: PBMCs. The CDR3 is CSAKVEGANSPLHF. DNA of the CDR3: TGCAGCGCGAAAGTAGAGGGTGCAAATTCACCCCTCCACTTT.